One and the same sample provided the 14 T cell receptor beta chains below, sequenced in a study of blood T cell repertoires in COVID-19. TCRdb's copy holds only in-frame clones and misses some; the assay was immunoSEQ multiplex PCR. Here the sample spans about 100,000 clones, less than 75% being singletons. The sequenced material came from peripheral blood. The receptors were sampled from a woman between 40 and 55 years old with acute or convalescent COVID-19.

The V gene is TRBV29-1, the J gene TRBJ2-7, with D possibly TRBD2 on 5 matching bases. Germline values: CDR1 SQVTM, CDR2 ANQGSEA. Trimming stripped 5 bases from V and 1 base from J, with 15 bases between. The CDR3 sequence is 14 residues long. Here the CDR3 DNA reads TGCAGCGTTATTCCCCCCCGGGGTTCCTACGAGCAGTACTTC. This gives the protein CSVIPPRGSYEQYF.

Many counts were recorded for this clone. The chain couples TRBV6-5 to TRBJ1-6; no firm D call. From germline, CDR1 is MNHEY and CDR2 SVGAGI. V was cut by 11 bases and J by 3 bases, with 8 bases left in between. The CDR3 consists of 12 residues. CDR3 in DNA: TGTGCCTCAGGCGACTATAATTCACCCCTCCACTTT. Its protein is CASGDYNSPLHF.

The chain is built from TRBV7-8 and TRBJ2-5; possible D gene TRBD2, 5 bases. The CDR3 spans 14 residues. The V end was cut by 5 bases, the J end by 5 bases, with 15 bases between. Germline V gene lookup returns CDR1 SGHVS and CDR2 FQNEAQ. The CDR3 reads CASSRRPPGETQYF. The CDR3 DNA reads TGTGCCAGCAGCCGTCGCCCTCCGGGGGAGACCCAGTACTTC.

DNA for the CDR3: TGTGCCAGCAGTTCCTCTCAGGGTTTCGGGGAGCTGTTTTTT. Translating it yields CASSSSQGFGELFF. The V gene is TRBV7-8, the J gene TRBJ2-2; perhaps TRBD1 as D (5 bases). Trimming pared 6 bases from V and 7 bases from J, leaving 15 bases between. Germline values: CDR1 SGHVS, CDR2 FQNEAQ. The length of the CDR3 is 14 residues.

The rearrangement uses TRBV5-4 and TRBJ2-2; 11 positions agree with TRBD2. Germline V gives CDR1 SGHNT, CDR2 YYREEE (reference sequence). This CDR3 is 15 amino acids long. The V gene end was trimmed by 8 bases and the J gene end by 5 bases; junction bases not matched to a gene: 8. CDR3 sequence: CASGTSGQGTGELFF. CDR3 nucleotides: TGTGCCAGTGGGACTAGCGGCCAAGGAACCGGGGAGCTGTTTTTT.

This rearrangement joins TRBV21-1 to TRBJ2-4; the table gives TRBD1 as D, unverified against the DNA. TRBV21-1 is a documented pseudogene. The CDR3 is 19 residues long. The CDR3 nucleotides read TGTGCCAGCAGCAAAGAGGGGAAGGGACACGGTTTAGCCAAAAACATTCAGTACTTC. Amino acids: CASSKEGKGHGLAKNIQYF.

J is TRBJ1-5 and V is TRBV28; D may be TRBD1 (6 bases). Germline CDR1 reads MDHEN; CDR2 reads SYDVKM. This CDR3 is built from 15 residues. Trimming removed 7 bases at V and 4 bases at J, with 17 bases between. CDR3 DNA sequence: TGTGCCAGCATCCGCGGCCACAGGGAGAATCAGCCCCAGCATTTT. It translates to CASIRGHRENQPQHF.

The gene calls are TRBV3-1 (or the pseudogene TRBV3-2) and TRBJ2-5; D ambiguous. Trimming stripped 3 bases from V and 5 bases from J, with 10 bases between. Germline assignment: CDR1 LGHDT and CDR2 YNNKEL (reference sequence). This CDR3 region has 13 residues. The CDR3 DNA is TGTGCCAGCAGCCAGATCACCGGGGAGACCCAGTACTTC. The encoded protein is CASSQITGETQYF.

This chain connects TRBV5-1 to TRBJ2-2; possibly TRBD2 for D (6 bases). The CDR3 sequence is 16 residues long. Germline V gene data show CDR1 as SGHRS and CDR2 as YFSETQ. Trimming took 4 bases from V and 5 from J, leaving 18 bases between them. CDR3 DNA: TGCGCCAGCAGCCGCTCCGGACTAAGTGATACCGGGGAGCTGTTTTTT. It is translated as CASSRSGLSDTGELFF.

The CDR3 bases are TGCGCCAGCAGCTTGGGTGGGGGGAACTCCTACGAGCAGTACTTC. The encoded protein is CASSLGGGNSYEQYF. The V gene is TRBV5-1, the J gene TRBJ2-7; tentative D call: TRBD2 (6 bases). Looked up from germline, CDR1 is SGHRS and CDR2 is YFSETQ. Trimming left V 0 bases short and J 0 bases short, with 10 bases between. The CDR3 totals 15 residues.

This chain joins TRBV7-2 and TRBJ2-3, with 7 nucleotides matching TRBD1. Trimming removed 4 bases from V and 4 bases from J; junction bases left unmatched: 8. CDR3 size: 15 residues. CDR1 is SGHTA and CDR2 is FQGNSA in the germline V gene. The CDR3 DNA follows: TGTGCCAGCAGCTCACCCCTCACAGGGGCAGATACGCAGTATTTT. Amino acids: CASSSPLTGADTQYF.

V gene TRBV20-1 combines with J gene TRBJ2-5; D perhaps matches TRBD1 (5 bases). The CDR3 covers 12 residues. V lost 3 bases and J 4 bases, leaving 9 bases between the germline ends. Germline V CDR1 and CDR2: DFQATT, SNEGSKA (reference sequence). The CDR3 is CSASAGPETQYF. The CDR3 DNA sequence: TGCAGTGCTAGTGCAGGGCCAGAGACCCAGTACTTC.

The genes are TRBV6-5 and TRBJ1-4; 7 nucleotides match TRBD1. The germline CDR1 and CDR2 sequences are MNHEY and SVGAGI. V was clipped by 8 bases and J by 5 bases; unmatched bases: 5. CDR3 length: 13 amino acids. The CDR3 reads CASFDRENEKLFF. As DNA, the CDR3 is TGTGCCAGCTTTGACAGGGAAAATGAAAAACTGTTTTTT.

This clone was counted between two and nine times. The chain employs TRBV2 and TRBJ1-6; D possibly corresponds to TRBD1 (5 bases). CDR3 length: 16 residues. Trimming left V 5 bases short and J 6 bases short, with 17 bases between. Germline V CDR1 and CDR2: SNHLY, FYNNEI. CDR3 amino acids: CASSIGGQSSNSPLHF. CDR3 DNA sequence: TGTGCCAGCAGTATTGGCGGACAATCTTCTAATTCACCCCTCCACTTT.